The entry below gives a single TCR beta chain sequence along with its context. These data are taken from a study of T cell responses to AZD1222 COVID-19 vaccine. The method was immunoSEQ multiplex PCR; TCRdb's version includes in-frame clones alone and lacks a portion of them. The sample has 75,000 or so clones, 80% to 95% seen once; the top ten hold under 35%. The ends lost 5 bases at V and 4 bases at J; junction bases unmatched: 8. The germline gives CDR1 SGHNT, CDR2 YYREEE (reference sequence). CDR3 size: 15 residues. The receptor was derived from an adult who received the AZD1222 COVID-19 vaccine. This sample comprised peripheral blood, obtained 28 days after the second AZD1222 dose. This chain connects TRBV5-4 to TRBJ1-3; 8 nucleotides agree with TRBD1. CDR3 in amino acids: CASRTQGTGGNTIYF. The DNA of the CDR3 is TGTGCCAGCAGGACCCAGGGGACAGGCGGAAACACCATATATTTT. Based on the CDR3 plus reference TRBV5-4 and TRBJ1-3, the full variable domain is ETGVTQSPTHLIKTRGQQVTLRCSSQSGHNTVSWYQQALGQGPQFIFQYYREEENGRGNFPPRFSGLQFPNYSSELNVNALELDDSALYLCASRTQGTGGNTIYFGEGSWLTVV.